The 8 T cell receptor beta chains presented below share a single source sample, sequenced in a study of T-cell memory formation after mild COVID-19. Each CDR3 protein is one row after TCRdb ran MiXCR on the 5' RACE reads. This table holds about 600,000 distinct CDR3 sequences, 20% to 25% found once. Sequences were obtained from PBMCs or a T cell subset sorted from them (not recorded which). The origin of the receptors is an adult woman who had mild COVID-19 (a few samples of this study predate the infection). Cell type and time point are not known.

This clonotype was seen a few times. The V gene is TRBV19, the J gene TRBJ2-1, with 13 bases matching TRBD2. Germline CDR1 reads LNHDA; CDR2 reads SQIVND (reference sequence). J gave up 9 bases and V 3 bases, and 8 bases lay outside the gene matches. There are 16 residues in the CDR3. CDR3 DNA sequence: TGTGCCAGTAGTATTCGTCCGGGACTAGCGGGAAGTGAGCAGTTCTTC. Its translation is CASSIRPGLAGSEQFF.

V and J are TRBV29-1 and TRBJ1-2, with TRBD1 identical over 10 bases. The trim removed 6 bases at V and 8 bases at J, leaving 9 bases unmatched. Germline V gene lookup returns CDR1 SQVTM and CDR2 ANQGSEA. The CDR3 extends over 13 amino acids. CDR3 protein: CSVYRDRGKGYTF. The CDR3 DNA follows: TGCAGCGTGTACCGGGACAGGGGTAAAGGCTACACCTTC.

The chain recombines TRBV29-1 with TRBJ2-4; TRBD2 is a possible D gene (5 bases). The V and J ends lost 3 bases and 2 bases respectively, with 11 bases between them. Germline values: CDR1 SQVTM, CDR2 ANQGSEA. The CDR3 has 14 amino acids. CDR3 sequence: CSVDSSGTKNIQYF. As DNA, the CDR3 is TGCAGCGTTGATTCTTCGGGGACCAAAAACATTCAGTACTTC.

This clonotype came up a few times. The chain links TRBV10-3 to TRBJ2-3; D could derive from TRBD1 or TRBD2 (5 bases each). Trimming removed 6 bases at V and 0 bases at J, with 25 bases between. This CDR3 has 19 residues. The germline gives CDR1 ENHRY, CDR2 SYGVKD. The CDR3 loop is CAIRGRAGPFISSTDTQYF. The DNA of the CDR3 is TGTGCCATCAGGGGACGCGCAGGCCCCTTTATTTCTAGCACAGATACGCAGTATTTT.

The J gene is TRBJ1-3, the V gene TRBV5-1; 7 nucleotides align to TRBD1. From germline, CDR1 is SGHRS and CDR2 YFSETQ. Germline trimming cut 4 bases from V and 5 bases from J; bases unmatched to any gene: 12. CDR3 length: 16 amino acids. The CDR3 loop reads CASSLGELDRRNTIYF. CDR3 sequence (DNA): TGCGCCAGCAGCCTCGGCGAACTGGACAGGCGAAACACCATATATTTT. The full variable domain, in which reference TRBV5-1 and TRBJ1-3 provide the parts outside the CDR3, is KAGVTQTPRYLIKTRGQQVTLSCSPISGHRSVSWYQQTPGQGLQFLFEYFSETQRNKGNFPGRFSGRQFSNSRSEMNVSTLELGDSALYLCASSLGELDRRNTIYFGEGSWLTVV.

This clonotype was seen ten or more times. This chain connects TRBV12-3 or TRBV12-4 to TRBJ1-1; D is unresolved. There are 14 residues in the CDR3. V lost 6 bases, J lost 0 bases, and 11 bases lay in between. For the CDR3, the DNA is TGTGCCAGCAGCTTCCGACAACTGAACACTGAAGCTTTCTTT. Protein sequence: CASSFRQLNTEAFF.

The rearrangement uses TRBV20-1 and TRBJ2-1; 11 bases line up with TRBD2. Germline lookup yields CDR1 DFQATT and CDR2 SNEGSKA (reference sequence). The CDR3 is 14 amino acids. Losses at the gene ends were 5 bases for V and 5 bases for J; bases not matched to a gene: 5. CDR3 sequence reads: CSAYSGGANNEQFF. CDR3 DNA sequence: TGCAGTGCTTATAGCGGGGGGGCTAACAATGAGCAGTTCTTC.

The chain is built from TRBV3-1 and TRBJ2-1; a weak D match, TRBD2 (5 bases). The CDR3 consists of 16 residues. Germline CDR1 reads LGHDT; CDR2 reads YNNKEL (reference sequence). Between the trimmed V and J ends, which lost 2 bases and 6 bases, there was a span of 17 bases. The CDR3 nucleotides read TGTGCCAGCAGCCAATCGGGTGGAAGGCGGGCCAATGAGCAGTTCTTC. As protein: CASSQSGGRRANEQFF.